This T cell receptor beta chain was sequenced during a study of siplizumab effects on memory and regulatory T cells. Study-wide results and limits: The average Treg-derived proportion among mappable alloreactive CD4+ clones was 65% to 80% with siplizumab versus roughly 30% in controls. Greater diversity than memory cells seemed evident in naive T cells, which also appeared to be major alloresponse contributors. An assignable phenotype, naive or memory, was missing from roughly 84-95% of proliferating CD4+ or CD8+ clones. Confirmation that proliferating Tregs from siplizumab cultures had suppressive function was not obtained.

On this clone itself: Its antigen is not identified.

The CDR3 runs to 14 residues. V dropped 4 bases and J dropped 7; count of bases not matched to a gene: 7. From germline, CDR1 is MDHEN and CDR2 SYDVKM. The repertoire was sequenced with immunoSEQ multiplex PCR; TCRdb's copy has only in-frame clones and lacks some. The sample consists of 85,000 to 130,000 clones, 93% of them appearing once. The receptor was isolated from a human donor in good health. The sequencing input was Tregs sorted from blood. V gene TRBV28 combines with J gene TRBJ1-5; the match to TRBD1 covers 7 bases. The DNA of the CDR3 is TGTGCCAGCAGTTCCCGACAGGGAGGGCAGCCCCAGCATTTT. It yields the protein CASSSRQGGQPQHF.